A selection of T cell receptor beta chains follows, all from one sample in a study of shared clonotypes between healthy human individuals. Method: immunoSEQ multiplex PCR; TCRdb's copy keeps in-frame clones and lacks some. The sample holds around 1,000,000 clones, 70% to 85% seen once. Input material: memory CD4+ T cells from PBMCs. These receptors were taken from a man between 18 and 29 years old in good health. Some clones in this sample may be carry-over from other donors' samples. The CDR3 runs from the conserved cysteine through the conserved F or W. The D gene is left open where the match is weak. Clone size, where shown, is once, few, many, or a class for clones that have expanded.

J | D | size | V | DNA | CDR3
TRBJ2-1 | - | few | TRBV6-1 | TGTGCCAGCAGTACTGCTCTAGCTAATGAGCAGTTCTTC | CASSTALANEQFF
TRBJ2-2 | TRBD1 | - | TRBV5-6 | TGTGCCAGCAGCTGGGGGTTGACAGGGAAAATCGGGGAGCTGTTTTTT | CASSWGLTGKIGELFF
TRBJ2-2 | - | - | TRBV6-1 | TGTGCCACCCTGCGGGACACCGGGGAGCTGTTTTTT | CATLRDTGELFF
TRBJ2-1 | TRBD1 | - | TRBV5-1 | TGCGCCAGTAAGCGACAGGGGGGCTACAATGAGCAGTTCTTC | CASKRQGGYNEQFF
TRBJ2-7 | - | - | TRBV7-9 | TGTGCCAGCAGCTTAGGTACAGGTCCGTACGGGCAGTACTTC | CASSLGTGPYGQYF
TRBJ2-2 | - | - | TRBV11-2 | TGTGCCAGCAGCTTAATGAGCCCCCCGGGCGGGGAGCTGTTTTTT | CASSLMSPPGGELFF
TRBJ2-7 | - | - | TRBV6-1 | TGTGCCAGCACCACAGGCGGGTCAGCTACGAGAGTGTACTTC | CASTTGGSATRVYF
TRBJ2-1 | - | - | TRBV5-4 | TGTGCCAGCAGCTCCGGGACACTCGAATACAATGAGCAGTTCTTC | CASSSGTLEYNEQFF
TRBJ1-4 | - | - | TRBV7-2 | TGTGCCAGCAGCTTACTCCCCCAGGCTAATGAAAAACTGTTTTTT | CASSLLPQANEKLFF
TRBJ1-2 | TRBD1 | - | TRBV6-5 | TGTGCCAGCAGTTATGGACAGGGGCTGGCCTATGGCTACACCTTC | CASSYGQGLAYGYTF
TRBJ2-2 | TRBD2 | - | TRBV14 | TGTGCCAGCAGCCAAGTGGGACTAGGCGGCGGGGAGCTGTTTTTT | CASSQVGLGGGELFF
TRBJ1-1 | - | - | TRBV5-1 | TGCGCCAGCAGCTTGCAGACGCCGTGGGCCACTGAAGCTTTCTTT | CASSLQTPWATEAFF
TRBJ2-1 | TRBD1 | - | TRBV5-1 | TGCGCCAGCAGCTTGGGGGACAGGGATGTCAATGAGCAGTTCTTC | CASSLGDRDVNEQFF
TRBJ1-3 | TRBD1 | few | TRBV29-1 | TGCAGCGTTGGGACAGGGGGCTCTGGAAACACCATATATTTT | CSVGTGGSGNTIYF
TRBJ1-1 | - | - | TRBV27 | TGTGCCAGCAGTCACCAGGAAACGAACACTGAAGCTTTCTTT | CASSHQETNTEAFF
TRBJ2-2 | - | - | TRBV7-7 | TGTGCCAGCAGCTTACTAGGAGACACCGGGGAGCTGTTTTTT | CASSLLGDTGELFF
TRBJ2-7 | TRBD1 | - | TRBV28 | TGTGCCAGTTTGTCAGGGGGCCATTACGAGCAGTACTTC | CASLSGGHYEQYF
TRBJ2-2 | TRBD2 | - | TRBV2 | TGTGCCAGCGGGGGGACTAGCGGGGACGGGAACACCGGGGAGCTGTTTTTT | CASGGTSGDGNTGELFF
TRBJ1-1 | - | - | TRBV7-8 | TGTGCCAGCAGCTTAAAAGTGAACACTGAAGCTTTCTTT | CASSLKVNTEAFF
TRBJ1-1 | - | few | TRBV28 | TGTGCCAGCAGTTTATGGCCAACTGAAGCTTTCTTT | CASSLWPTEAFF
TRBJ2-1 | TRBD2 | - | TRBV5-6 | TGTGCCAGCAGCTTACCGGGACTAGCGGACAATGAGCAGTTCTTC | CASSLPGLADNEQFF
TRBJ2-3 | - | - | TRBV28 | TGTGCCAGCAGTTCCCGGGACATAGGGGAAGATACGCAGTATTTT | CASSSRDIGEDTQYF
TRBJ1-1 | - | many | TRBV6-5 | TGTGCCAGCAGCCTGGCCAGGGTTTTCGTCACTGAAGCTTTCTTT | CASSLARVFVTEAFF
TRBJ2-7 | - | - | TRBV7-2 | TGTGCCAGCAGCTTATTCGGCGCGGGAACCCCCTACGAGCAGTACTTC | CASSLFGAGTPYEQYF
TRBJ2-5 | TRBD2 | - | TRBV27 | TGTGCCAGCAGAGCACTTCCCCCGGGGGGAACCCAGTACTTC | CASRALPPGGTQYF
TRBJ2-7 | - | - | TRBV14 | TGTGCCAGCAGCCAAGTGGGGACGGACGACTCCTACGAGCAGTACTTC | CASSQVGTDDSYEQYF
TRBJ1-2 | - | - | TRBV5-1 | TGCGCCAGCAGCTTGGATACCGGGTCCTATGGCTACACCTTC | CASSLDTGSYGYTF
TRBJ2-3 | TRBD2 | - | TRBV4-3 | TGCGCCAGCTCAGGACTAGCGGGCTTCACAGATACGCAGTATTTT | CASSGLAGFTDTQYF
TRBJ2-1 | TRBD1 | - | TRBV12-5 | TGTGCTAGTGGTGCCCCCAGGGGGGGGACAGGGGTCCATGAGCAGTTCTTC | CASGAPRGGTGVHEQFF
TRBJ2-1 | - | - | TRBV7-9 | TGTGCCAGCAGCTTAGAAGCAGGGTCAAGGTTTTTCTTC | CASSLEAGSRFFF
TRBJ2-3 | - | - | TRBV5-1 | TGCGCCAGCAACAAGGGGTGGTTTACAGATACGCAGTATTTT | CASNKGWFTDTQYF
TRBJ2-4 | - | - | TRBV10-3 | TGTGCCATCAGTGAGGAGTTGGGGATCTGGTTCGGGGCCAAAAACATTCAGTACTTC | CAISEELGIWFGAKNIQYF
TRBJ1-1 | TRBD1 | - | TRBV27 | TGTGCCAGCAGTTCAGCGGGACAGGGGAACACTGAAGCTTTCTTT | CASSSAGQGNTEAFF
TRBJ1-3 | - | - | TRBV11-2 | TGTGCCAGCAGCTTAGAGATCAGGGGAGCTGGAAACACCATATATTTT | CASSLEIRGAGNTIYF
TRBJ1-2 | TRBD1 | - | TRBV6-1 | TGTGCCAGCAGGACAGGGCTAGGCTATGGCTACACCTTC | CASRTGLGYGYTF
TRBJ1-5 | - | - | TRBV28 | TGTGCCAGCAGTTTCCCAGGGGTCGATCAGCCCCAGCATTTT | CASSFPGVDQPQHF
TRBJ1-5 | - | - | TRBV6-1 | TGTGCCAGCAGTACCCTACGGGGGGGACTTCAGCCCCAGCATTTT | CASSTLRGGLQPQHF
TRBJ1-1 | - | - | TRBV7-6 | TGTGCCAGCAGCCCGGAAGGGGGAGAAGCTTTCTTT | CASSPEGGEAFF
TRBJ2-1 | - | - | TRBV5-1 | TGCGCCAGCAGCTTGGACCTCGACAGCTCCTACAATGAGCAGTTCTTC | CASSLDLDSSYNEQFF
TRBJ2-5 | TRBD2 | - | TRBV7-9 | TGTGCCAGCAGCTCGACGCCGGGACTATCACTCCACGGGGAGACCCAGTACTTC | CASSSTPGLSLHGETQYF
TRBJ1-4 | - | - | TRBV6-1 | TGTGCCAGCAGTGAAGGACAGGTCCTTGGGGAAAAACTGTTTTTT | CASSEGQVLGEKLFF
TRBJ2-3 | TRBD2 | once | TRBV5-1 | TGCGCCAGCACGACGGGACTAGCGGGAGGGGATACGCAGTATTTT | CASTTGLAGGDTQYF
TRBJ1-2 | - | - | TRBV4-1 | TGCGCCAGCAGCCAAGATGTAGGCCGAAATAACTATGGCTACACCTTC | CASSQDVGRNNYGYTF
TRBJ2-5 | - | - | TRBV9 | TGTGCCAGCAGCGTAGCCGGGCTGGAGACCCAGTACTTC | CASSVAGLETQYF
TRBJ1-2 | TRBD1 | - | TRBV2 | TGTGCCAGCAGCTCCGGGACAGGGCTCTTCAGCTACACCTTC | CASSSGTGLFSYTF
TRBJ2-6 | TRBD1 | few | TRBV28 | TGTGCCAGCAGTTCCTGGACAGGTGGGACCTCTGGGGCCAACGTCCTGACTTTC | CASSSWTGGTSGANVLTF
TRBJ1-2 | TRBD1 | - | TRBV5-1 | TGCGCCAGCAGCTTAGTTACAGGGGGCTATGGCTACACCTTC | CASSLVTGGYGYTF
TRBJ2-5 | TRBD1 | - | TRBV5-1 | TGCGCCAGCAGCCGGACAGGGATGAAAGAGGAGACCCAGTACTTC | CASSRTGMKEETQYF
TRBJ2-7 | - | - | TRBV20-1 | TGCGGACCAACTGACAGCTACGAGCAGTACTTC | CGPTDSYEQYF
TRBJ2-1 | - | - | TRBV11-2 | TGTGCCAGCAGCCTCGGCCTTGCCGAGCAGTTCTTC | CASSLGLAEQFF
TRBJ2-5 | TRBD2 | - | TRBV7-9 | TGTGCCAGCAGCTTGGGAGGGATGCAAGAGACCCAGTACTTC | CASSLGGMQETQYF
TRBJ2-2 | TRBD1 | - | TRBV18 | TGTGCCAGCTCACCTACGACAGGGTCGAACACCGGGGAGCTGTTTTTT | CASSPTTGSNTGELFF